The clone carrying this T cell receptor beta chain was counted many times. The record originates from a study of T cell repertoires in cytomegalovirus infection. Study-wide context: Public TCR beta signatures were indicative of both CMV infection and a matching HLA type.

TCRdb processed the reads anew with MiXCR; each CDR3 protein has one entry. Among roughly 500,000 distinct CDR3 sequences, approximately 15% were seen once, and the ten largest hold 20% to 30%. Trimming removed 2 bases at V and 8 bases at J, with 12 bases between. This CDR3 region has 14 residues. CDR1 and CDR2 (germline): MNHEY, SVGAGI. The chain uses TRBV6-5 and TRBJ1-4, with D possibly being TRBD1 (5 bases). Source material: CD8+ T cells from PBMCs. The receptor was derived from a human donor in good health (CMV status not recorded). Some clones in this sample may be carry-over from other donors' samples. This CDR3 reads CASSYRGVGEKLFF. The CDR3 DNA sequence: TGTGCCAGCAGTTACAGGGGAGTAGGGGAAAAACTGTTTTTT.